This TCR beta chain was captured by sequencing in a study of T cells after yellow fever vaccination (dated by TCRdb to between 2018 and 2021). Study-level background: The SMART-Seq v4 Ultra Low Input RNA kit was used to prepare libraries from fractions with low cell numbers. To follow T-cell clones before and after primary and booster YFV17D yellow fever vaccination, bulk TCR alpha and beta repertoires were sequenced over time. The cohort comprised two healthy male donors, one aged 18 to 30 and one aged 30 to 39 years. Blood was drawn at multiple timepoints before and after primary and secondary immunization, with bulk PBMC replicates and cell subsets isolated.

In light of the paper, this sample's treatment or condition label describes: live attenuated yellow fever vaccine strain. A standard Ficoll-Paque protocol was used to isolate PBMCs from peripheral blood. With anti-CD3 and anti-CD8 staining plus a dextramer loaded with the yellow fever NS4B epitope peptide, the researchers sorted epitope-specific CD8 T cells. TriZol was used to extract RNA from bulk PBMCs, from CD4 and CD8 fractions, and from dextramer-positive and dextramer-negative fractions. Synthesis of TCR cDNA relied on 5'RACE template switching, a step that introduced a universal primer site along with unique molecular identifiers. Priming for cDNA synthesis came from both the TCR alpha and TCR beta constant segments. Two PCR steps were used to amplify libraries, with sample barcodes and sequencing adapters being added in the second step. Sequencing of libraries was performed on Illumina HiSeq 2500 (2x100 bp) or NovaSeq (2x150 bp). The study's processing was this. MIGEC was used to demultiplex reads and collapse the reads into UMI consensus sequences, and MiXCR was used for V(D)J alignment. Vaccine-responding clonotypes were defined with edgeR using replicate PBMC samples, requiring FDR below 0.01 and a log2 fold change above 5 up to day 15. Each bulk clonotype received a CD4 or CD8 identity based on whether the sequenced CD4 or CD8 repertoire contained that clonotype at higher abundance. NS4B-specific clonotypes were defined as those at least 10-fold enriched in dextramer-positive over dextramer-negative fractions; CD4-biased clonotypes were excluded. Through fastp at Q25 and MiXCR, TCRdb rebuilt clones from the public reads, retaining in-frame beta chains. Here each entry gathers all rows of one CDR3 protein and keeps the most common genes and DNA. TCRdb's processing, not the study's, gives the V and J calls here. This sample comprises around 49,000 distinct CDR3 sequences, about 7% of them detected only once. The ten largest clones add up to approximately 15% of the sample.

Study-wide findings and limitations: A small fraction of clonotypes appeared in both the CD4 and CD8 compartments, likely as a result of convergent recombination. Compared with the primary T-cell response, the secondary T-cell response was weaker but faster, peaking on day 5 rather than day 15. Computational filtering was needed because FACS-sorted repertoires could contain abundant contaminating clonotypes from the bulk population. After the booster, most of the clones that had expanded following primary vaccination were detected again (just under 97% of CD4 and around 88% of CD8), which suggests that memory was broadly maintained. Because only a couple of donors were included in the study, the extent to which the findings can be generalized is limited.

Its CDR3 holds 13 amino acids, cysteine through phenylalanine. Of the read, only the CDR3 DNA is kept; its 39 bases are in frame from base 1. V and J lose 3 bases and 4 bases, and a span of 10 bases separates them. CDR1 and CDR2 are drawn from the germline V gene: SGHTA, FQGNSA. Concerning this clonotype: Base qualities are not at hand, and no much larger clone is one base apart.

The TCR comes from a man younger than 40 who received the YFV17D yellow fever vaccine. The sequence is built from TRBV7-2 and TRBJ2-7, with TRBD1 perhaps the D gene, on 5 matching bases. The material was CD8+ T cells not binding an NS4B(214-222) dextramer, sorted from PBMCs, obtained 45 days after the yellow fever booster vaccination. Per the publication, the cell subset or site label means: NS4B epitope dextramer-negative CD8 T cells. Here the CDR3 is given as CASSLRKGYEQYF. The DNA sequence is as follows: TGTGCCAGCAGCTTGCGCAAGGGGTACGAGCAGTACTTC.